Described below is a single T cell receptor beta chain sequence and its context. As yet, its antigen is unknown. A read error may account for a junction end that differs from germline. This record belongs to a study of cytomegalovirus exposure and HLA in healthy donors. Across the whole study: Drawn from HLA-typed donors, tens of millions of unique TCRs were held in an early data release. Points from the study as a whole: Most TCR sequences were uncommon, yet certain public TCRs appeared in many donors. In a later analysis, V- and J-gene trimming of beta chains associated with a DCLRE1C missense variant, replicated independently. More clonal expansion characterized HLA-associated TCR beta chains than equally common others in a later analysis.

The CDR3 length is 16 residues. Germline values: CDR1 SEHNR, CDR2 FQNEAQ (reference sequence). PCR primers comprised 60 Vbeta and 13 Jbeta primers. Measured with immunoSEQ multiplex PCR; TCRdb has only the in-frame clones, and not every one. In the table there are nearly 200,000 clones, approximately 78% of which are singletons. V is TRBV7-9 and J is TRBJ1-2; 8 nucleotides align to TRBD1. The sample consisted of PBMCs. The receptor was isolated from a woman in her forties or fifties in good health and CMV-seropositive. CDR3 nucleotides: TGTTCCAGCAGCTTAGCGGAGGGGCAGGGGGCCTCTGGCTACACCTTC. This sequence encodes CSSSLAEGQGASGYTF.